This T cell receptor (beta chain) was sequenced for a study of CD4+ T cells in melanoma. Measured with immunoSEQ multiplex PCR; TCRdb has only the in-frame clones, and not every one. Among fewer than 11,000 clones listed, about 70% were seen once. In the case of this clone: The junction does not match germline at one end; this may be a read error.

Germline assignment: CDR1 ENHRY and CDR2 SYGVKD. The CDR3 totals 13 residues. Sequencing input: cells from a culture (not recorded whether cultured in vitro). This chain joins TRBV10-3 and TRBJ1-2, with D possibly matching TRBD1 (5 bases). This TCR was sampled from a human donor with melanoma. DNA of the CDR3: TGTGCCATGTGGGGGGAAAAAGCATATGGCCACACCTTC. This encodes CAMWGEKAYGHTF.